This T cell receptor beta chain was profiled in a study of blood T cell repertoires in COVID-19. Study-level background: Whether acute or convalescent, the COVID-19 samples came from the United States, Italy and Spain.

During active infection, Seattle patients enrolled and were then monitored through disease. Some clones are missing from TCRdb's copy, which holds only in-frame ones; the method was immunoSEQ multiplex PCR. The sample carries roughly 410,000 clones, about nine tenths recorded once. Material for sequencing was peripheral blood. This receptor was obtained from a middle-aged woman with COVID-19, enrolled during active disease.

This CDR3 reads CASSLYPRGAGLSYEQYF. CDR3 coding DNA: TGTGCCAGCAGCTTATACCCCAGGGGAGCAGGGCTCTCCTACGAGCAGTACTTC. The chain is built from TRBV7-9 and TRBJ2-7; tentative D call: TRBD1 (6 bases). The CDR3 has 18 residues. Germline V lookup: CDR1 SEHNR, CDR2 FQNEAQ (reference sequence). Trimming shortened V by 2 bases and J by 0 bases, and 20 bases separated the two germline ends.